The 12 T cell receptor beta chains reported below all come from one sample, sequenced in a study of beta chain features in type 1 diabetes. Findings and caveats of the study: When Type 1 diabetes patients were examined, their TCRB CDR3s proved moderately but significantly shorter in all four CD4+ subsets.

The study reverse transcribed the entire isolated RNA, so it sequenced expressed TCRB transcripts. The method was immunoSEQ multiplex PCR; TCRdb's version includes in-frame clones alone and lacks a portion of them. The repertoire holds 12,000 to 15,000 clones, with approximately 64% as singletons. No antigen is known for these receptors. Sequencing used stem cell memory CD4+ T cells from blood. Every receptor here comes from a woman aged 18-35 years with type 1 diabetes.

The genes are TRBV7-6 and TRBJ2-3; maybe TRBD1 (6 bases). Per germline, CDR1 SGHVS and CDR2 FNYEAQ. The V gene lost 4 bases and the J gene lost 2 bases, with 13 bases spanning the gap. The CDR3 loop spans 15 amino acids. CDR3 DNA sequence: TGTGCCAGCAGCTCCACAGGGACATCCACAGATACGCAGTATTTT. Residues: CASSSTGTSTDTQYF.

This clone is medium-sized in the sample. The chain recombines TRBV7-8 with TRBJ2-7; D may be TRBD1 (6 bases). V lost 7 bases to trimming and J lost 0 bases, with 13 bases between them. The CDR3 contains 14 residues. Germline assignment: CDR1 SGHVS and CDR2 FQNEAQ. For the CDR3, the DNA is TGTGCCAGCACCCTTGGGGGCAGCTCCTACGAGCAGTACTTC. Translating it yields CASTLGGSSYEQYF.

V and J are TRBV4-3 and TRBJ2-5, with TRBD1 matching 8 bases. The CDR3 runs 14 residues. Losses at the gene ends were 4 bases for V and 5 bases for J; bases not matched to a gene: 6. Per the germline V gene, CDR1 is LGHNA and CDR2 is YSLEER. The CDR3 bases are TGCGCCAGCAGCCCGCAGGGGGCGCGGGAGACCCAGTACTTC. It encodes CASSPQGARETQYF.

The V and J genes are TRBV7-2 and TRBJ2-7; no definite D call. V lost 5 bases to trimming and J lost 7 bases, with 18 bases between them. There are 14 residues in the CDR3. Germline CDR1 and CDR2: SGHTA and FQGNSA. This chain's CDR3 is CASSGPHLVGEQYF. The CDR3, as DNA: TGTGCCAGCAGCGGCCCCCACTTGGTCGGGGAGCAGTACTTC.

The V and J genes are TRBV28 and TRBJ2-7; 7 bases line up with TRBD1. Germline CDR1 MDHEN, CDR2 SYDVKM. J was trimmed by 5 bases and V by 6 bases; bases with no gene match: 4. CDR3 length: 12 amino acids. CDR3 in DNA: TGTGCCAGCAGAACCACAGGGGACGAGCAGTACTTC. Translation gives CASRTTGDEQYF.

The rearrangement uses TRBV7-2 and TRBJ1-2; the match to TRBD1 covers 9 bases. J gave up 8 bases and V 2 bases, and 9 bases lay outside the gene matches. Germline V gene data show CDR1 as SGHTA and CDR2 as FQGNSA. CDR3 length equals 15 residues. The CDR3 nucleotides read TGTGCCAGCAGCTTACCACTGACAGGGGGACGAGGCTACACCTTC. Its protein product is CASSLPLTGGRGYTF.

The rearrangement uses TRBV19 and TRBJ1-5; D unclear. From germline, CDR1 is LNHDA and CDR2 SQIVND (reference sequence). Trimming cost V 7 bases and J 6 bases, with 13 bases left between them. The CDR3 totals 13 residues. This CDR3 is CASNVDSGQPQHF. DNA for the CDR3: TGTGCCAGTAATGTTGACTCTGGTCAGCCCCAGCATTTT.

The chain employs TRBV7-9 and TRBJ1-2; 8 nucleotides match TRBD1. Germline V gene data show CDR1 as SEHNR and CDR2 as FQNEAQ (reference sequence). V shed 6 bases and J 4 bases; nucleotides not matched to a gene: 10. The CDR3 is 15 amino acids. For the CDR3, the DNA is TGTGCCAGCAGTATTCAGGGGGCAAGTCTCTATGGCTACACCTTC. This translates into CASSIQGASLYGYTF.

This clone was counted a few times. V gene TRBV4-1 combines with J gene TRBJ2-3, with D unresolved. The CDR3 loop spans 16 amino acids. Trimming removed 0 bases at V and 0 bases at J, with 10 bases between. Germline CDR1 and CDR2: MGHRA and YSYEKL. CDR3 region: CASSQDRSLSTDTQYF. CDR3 in DNA: TGCGCCAGCAGCCAAGATCGGTCCCTAAGCACAGATACGCAGTATTTT.

The chain joins TRBV6-5 to TRBJ2-7; D may be TRBD1 (5 bases). V was shortened by 2 bases and J by 3 bases, with 8 bases between the two germline ends. Germline CDR1 reads MNHEY; CDR2 reads SVGAGI. The CDR3 extends over 13 amino acids. CDR3 loop: CASSYDRDYEQYF. CDR3 coding DNA: TGTGCCAGCAGTTACGACAGAGACTACGAGCAGTACTTC.

The rearrangement joins TRBV5-1 to TRBJ2-3; 10 nucleotides agree with TRBD2. The CDR3 consists of 15 residues. Germline V gives CDR1 SGHRS, CDR2 YFSETQ. After removal of 2 bases from V and 2 bases from J, the junction contained 2 bases not matched to a gene. The CDR3 bases are TGCGCCAGCAGCTTAACTAGCGGGGACACAGATACGCAGTATTTT. It yields the protein CASSLTSGDTDTQYF.

The genes are TRBV28 and TRBJ2-5; D may be TRBD1 (7 bases). The germline CDR1 and CDR2 sequences are MDHEN and SYDVKM. CDR3 length: 14 amino acids. V lost 4 bases and J 5 bases, leaving 14 bases between the germline ends. This CDR3 is CASSSQGGTETQYF. The CDR3 nucleotides read TGTGCCAGCAGTTCCCAGGGGGGTACGGAGACCCAGTACTTC.